One sample yielded the 9 T cell receptor beta chains listed below, sequenced in a study of blood T cell repertoires in COVID-19. Some clones are missing from TCRdb's copy, which holds only in-frame ones; the method was immunoSEQ multiplex PCR. The table has nearly 110,000 clones, under 85% seen once. Sequencing was performed on peripheral blood. The receptors originated from a woman aged 55-70 years with acute or convalescent COVID-19.

The chain combines TRBV7-9 with TRBJ1-4; 7 bases line up with TRBD1. CDR1 and CDR2 from the germline V gene are SEHNR and FQNEAQ (reference sequence). CDR3 length equals 14 residues. V was pared by 5 bases and J by 4 bases, with 4 bases of the junction left unmatched. This CDR3 is CASSIRDSNEKLFF. The CDR3 DNA sequence: TGTGCCAGCAGCATCCGGGACAGTAATGAAAAACTGTTTTTT.

V usage is TRBV30 and J usage is TRBJ2-7; 10 bases match TRBD2. With V trimmed by 2 bases and J by 1 base, 2 bases remained unmatched. The CDR3 runs 14 residues. Germline lookup yields CDR1 GTSNPN and CDR2 SVGIG (reference sequence). CDR3 sequence reads: CAWSRTSGSYEQYF. In DNA form, the CDR3 reads TGTGCCTGGAGTAGGACTAGCGGTTCCTACGAGCAGTACTTC.

The J gene is TRBJ2-2, the V gene TRBV2; TRBD1 aligns across 7 bases. The length of the CDR3 is 15 residues. The J segment lost 1 base and the V segment lost 5 bases, leaving 4 bases of the junction unmatched. Germline lookup yields CDR1 SNHLY and CDR2 FYNNEI. The CDR3 region has the DNA TGTGCCAGCAGTCGGGACAGTATGAACACCGGGGAGCTGTTTTTT. As protein: CASSRDSMNTGELFF.

The V and J genes are TRBV3-1 (or the pseudogene TRBV3-2) and TRBJ2-5; 7 bases are shared with TRBD2. The germline V gene has CDR1 LGHDT and CDR2 YNNKEL (reference sequence). Trimming took 0 bases from V and 14 from J; bases not matched to a gene: 6. The CDR3 has 12 amino acids. CDR3 protein: CASSQDSRGSYF. CDR3 in DNA: TGTGCCAGCAGCCAAGATTCTCGCGGGAGTTACTTC.

J is TRBJ1-4 and V is TRBV7-3; D gene uncertain. Trimming stripped 0 bases from V and 7 bases from J, with 6 bases between. The CDR3 covers 13 residues. Per the germline V gene, CDR1 is SGHTA and CDR2 is FQGTGA. The CDR3 loop reads CASSLTGGEKLFF. CDR3 DNA sequence: TGTGCCAGCAGCTTAACCGGAGGTGAAAAACTGTTTTTT.

This chain uses TRBV10-3 with TRBJ1-5; perhaps TRBD1 as D (6 bases). The germline CDR1 and CDR2 sequences are ENHRY and SYGVKD. This CDR3 region has 15 residues. V was trimmed by 0 bases and J by 6 bases, leaving 12 bases between them. CDR3: CAISESQGTGQPQHF. The DNA for the CDR3 is TGTGCCATCAGTGAGTCGCAGGGGACCGGTCAGCCCCAGCATTTT.

Here the CDR3 reads CASSRTGISGANVLTF. Written as DNA, the CDR3 is TGTGCCAGCAGCCGGACAGGGATCTCTGGGGCCAACGTCCTGACTTTC. This rearrangement joins TRBV11-2 to TRBJ2-6, with 8 positions matching TRBD1. V gave up 5 bases and J gave up 0 bases; unmatched junction bases: 3. The CDR3 has 16 residues. Germline CDR1 SGHAT, CDR2 FQNNGV. Looking up the rest from reference TRBV11-2 and TRBJ2-6 gives the full variable domain: EAGVAQSPRYKIIEKRQSVAFWCNPISGHATLYWYQQILGQGPKLLIQFQNNGVVDDSQLPKDRFSAERLKGVDSTLKIQPAKLEDSAVYLCASSRTGISGANVLTFGAGSRLTVL.

The gene calls are TRBV2 and TRBJ1-4, with D tentatively TRBD1 (5 bases). Germline V gives CDR1 SNHLY, CDR2 FYNNEI. V lost 7 bases, J lost 8 bases, and 20 bases lay in between. The CDR3 contains 15 residues. The CDR3 region has the DNA TGTGCCAGCAAACGTCGAACGGGGGAATACGAAAAACTGTTTTTT. Its translation is CASKRRTGEYEKLFF. Full variable domain (rest looked up from reference TRBV2 and TRBJ1-4): EPEVTQTPSHQVTQMGQEVILRCVPISNHLYFYWYRQILGQKVEFLVSFYNNEISEKSEIFDDQFSVERPDGSNFTLKIRSTKLEDSAMYFCASKRRTGEYEKLFFGSGTQLSVL.

The chain is built from TRBV2 and TRBJ2-2, with 8 bases identical to TRBD1. The V segment lost 7 bases and the J segment 1 base; nucleotides outside the gene matches: 5. The CDR3 totals 15 residues. Germline CDR1 is SNHLY and CDR2 is FYNNEI. This CDR3 reads CASNNRGMNTGELFF. Here the CDR3 DNA reads TGTGCCAGCAATAACAGGGGGATGAACACCGGGGAGCTGTTTTTT.